Listed below are T cell receptor beta chains from one sample, sequenced in a study of shared clonotypes between healthy human individuals. Produced via immunoSEQ multiplex PCR; TCRdb's table is partial and in-frame only. The sample shows millions of clones, roughly 95% of them seen only once. The specimen was naive CD8+ T cells sorted from blood. These receptors were collected from a man in his late teens or twenties in good health. Both conserved end residues are part of each CDR3. The D gene is left open where the match is weak. Some rows mark clone size as missing; the rest say once, few, many or name a class of expanded clone.

J	size	V	D	DNA	CDR3
TRBJ2-6	-	TRBV6-1	-	TGTGCCAGCAGTGACCGGGAACCTGGGGCCAACGTCCTGACTTTC	CASSDREPGANVLTF
TRBJ2-1	-	TRBV28	TRBD2	TGTGCCAGCAGTTTAGGTAGACTAGAGGTTGGTAGCGGGGGGAACAATGAGCAGTTCTTC	CASSLGRLEVGSGGNNEQFF
TRBJ1-2	few	TRBV27	-	TGTGCCAGCAGGACTCGTGGGTCTAACTATGGCTACACCTTC	CASRTRGSNYGYTF
TRBJ1-5	-	TRBV12-5	-	TGTGCTAGTGGTTTGGTAATAGGGGAAAACGATCAGCCCCAGCATTTT	CASGLVIGENDQPQHF
TRBJ2-5	few	TRBV7-6	TRBD1	TGTGCCAGCAGCTTAGGGTTCACAGGGGTAGAGACCCAGTACTTC	CASSLGFTGVETQYF
TRBJ2-4	-	TRBV29-1	-	TGCAGCGTTTATAGGACAGATAAAAACATTCAGTACTTC	CSVYRTDKNIQYF
TRBJ2-3	once	TRBV5-1	-	TGCGCCAGCAGCTTGGTGGGTAGCACAGATACGCAGTATTTT	CASSLVGSTDTQYF
TRBJ2-5	-	TRBV13	-	TGTGCCAGCAGTAGGAGAGGGGCTCAGGCAGAGACCCAGTACTTC	CASSRRGAQAETQYF
TRBJ2-7	-	TRBV11-3	-	TGTGCCAGCAGCTTAGACCCGGGCGTGAGTGCGTTCGAGCAGTACTTC	CASSLDPGVSAFEQYF
TRBJ1-6	-	TRBV30	-	TGTGCCTGGAGTGTTGAGGTTGGGGGATCCACTATTTATAATTCACCCCTCCACTTT	CAWSVEVGGSTIYNSPLHF
TRBJ1-6	-	TRBV9	TRBD1	TGTGCCAGCAGCCCGTCGGGACAGGGGGCAAATAATTCACCCCTCCACTTT	CASSPSGQGANNSPLHF
TRBJ2-3	-	TRBV30	-	TGTGCCTGGACCGCTGGGGGGGCTAGCACAGATACGCAGTATTTT	CAWTAGGASTDTQYF
TRBJ2-7	once	TRBV4-1	-	TGCGCCAGCAGCCTAATTTCGGGCGAGCAGTACTTC	CASSLISGEQYF
TRBJ1-4	once	TRBV5-6	TRBD1	TGTGCCAGCAGCCGGGACAGGGATCGAACTAATGAAAAACTGTTTTTT	CASSRDRDRTNEKLFF
TRBJ2-2	-	TRBV11-2	-	TGTGCCAGCAGCTTGGGGAAGGTGGAGCTGTTTTTT	CASSLGKVELFF
TRBJ2-7	-	TRBV4-1	-	TGCGCCAGCAGCCATAGGGACACTAGCTCCTACGAGCAGTACTTC	CASSHRDTSSYEQYF
TRBJ2-7	-	TRBV9	-	TGTGCCAGCAGCGTAGCGGCAGGCCCTGACTACGAGCAGTACTTC	CASSVAAGPDYEQYF
TRBJ1-5	-	TRBV28	-	TGTGCCAGCAGTTCGGGGCTGGGGTGGGGGGTGGATAGCAATCAGCCCCAGCATTTT	CASSSGLGWGVDSNQPQHF
TRBJ2-2	-	TRBV7-8	-	TGTGCCAGCAGCTTAATCCGCGGCGCGAACACCGGGGAGCTGTTTTTT	CASSLIRGANTGELFF
TRBJ2-7	once	TRBV11-2	-	TGTGCCAGCAGCTTGGGCAGGGACTACGAGCAGTACTTC	CASSLGRDYEQYF
TRBJ2-7	-	TRBV5-1	TRBD1	TGCGCCAGCAGCTTGGCCATTACAGGGGTCTACGAGCAGTACTTC	CASSLAITGVYEQYF
TRBJ2-7	once	TRBV10-3	-	TGTGCCATCAGTGACCCCGAGGAGGGGGCCTACGAGCAGTACTTC	CAISDPEEGAYEQYF
TRBJ2-2	-	TRBV25-1	TRBD1	TGTGCCAGCAACCCTAGACAGGGGAACACCGGGGAGCTGTTTTTT	CASNPRQGNTGELFF
TRBJ1-5	-	TRBV5-6	-	TGTGCCAGCAGCTTTGGTGAAGGGGGAACCAATCAGCCCCAGCATTTT	CASSFGEGGTNQPQHF
TRBJ2-7	-	TRBV4-1	-	TGCGCCAGCAGCCAACCCGGGACACTCTACGAGCAGTACTTC	CASSQPGTLYEQYF
TRBJ2-1	-	TRBV5-1	-	TGCGCCAGCAGCTTGGGGGACGGGCTCTACAATGAGCAGTTCTTC	CASSLGDGLYNEQFF
TRBJ2-2	-	TRBV28	-	TGTGCCAGCAGTTTGGGGACAACCGGGGAGCTGTTTTTT	CASSLGTTGELFF
TRBJ2-5	few	TRBV9	-	TGTGCCAGCAGCGTAGCGGACAGCCAAGAGACCCAGTACTTC	CASSVADSQETQYF
TRBJ1-6	few	TRBV25-1	-	TGTGCCAGCAGCCGGCAGTATTCACCCCTCCACTTT	CASSRQYSPLHF
TRBJ2-7	-	TRBV7-9	-	TGTGCCAGCAGCCCCCCGGGGAACGAGCAGTACTTC	CASSPPGNEQYF
TRBJ1-1	once	TRBV5-4	-	TGTGCCAGCAGCTCATTGACTGAAGCTTTCTTT	CASSSLTEAFF
TRBJ1-2	-	TRBV5-6	-	TGTGCCAGCAGCTTGGAGGGGGAGAATAACTATGGCTACACCTTC	CASSLEGENNYGYTF
TRBJ2-3	-	TRBV28	TRBD2	TGTGCCAGCAGTTTAGCTAGCGGGGTAACAGATACGCAGTATTTT	CASSLASGVTDTQYF
TRBJ2-1	-	TRBV7-2	-	TGTGCCAGCAGCTTAGCGGGAGGAGACTACAATGAGCAGTTCTTC	CASSLAGGDYNEQFF
TRBJ2-5	-	TRBV18	TRBD1	TGTGCCAGCTCACCCCTGGACAGGGTCGAGACCCAGTACTTC	CASSPLDRVETQYF
TRBJ2-5	-	TRBV7-6	-	TGTGCCAGCAGCTTAGTGGCCCAAGAGACCCAGTACTTC	CASSLVAQETQYF